This TCR beta chain was identified during a study of blood T cell repertoires in COVID-19. Background on the study: Acute and convalescent COVID-19 samples came from the United States, Italy and Spain. The analysed material was cDNA or gDNA that came from T cells, B-cell-depleted T cells, or PBMCs.

Categorization into cohorts depended on clinical history that participants reported. Germline loops: CDR1 SGHNT, CDR2 YENEEA. The CDR3 contains 14 residues. V lost 1 base to trimming and J lost 6 bases, with 12 bases between them. Per the study methods: Using reference gene primer amplification, nucleated cell counts were estimated. Clones were sequenced by immunoSEQ multiplex PCR, and TCRdb holds only the in-frame ones, with some missing. The V and J calls and clone size are taken from that table; D and trimming were inferred from the DNA. The sample shows 200,000 to 250,000 clones, around 90% of them seen only once.

The chain uses TRBV11-3 and TRBJ1-1; tentative D call: TRBD1 (5 bases). The source material was PBMCs or T cells enriched from blood (not recorded which). The TCR was taken from a woman aged 30 to 39 who had been exposed to COVID-19. CDR3 protein: CASSLGSGIAEAFF. The CDR3 bases are TGTGCCAGCAGCTTAGGGTCAGGGATCGCTGAAGCTTTCTTT.